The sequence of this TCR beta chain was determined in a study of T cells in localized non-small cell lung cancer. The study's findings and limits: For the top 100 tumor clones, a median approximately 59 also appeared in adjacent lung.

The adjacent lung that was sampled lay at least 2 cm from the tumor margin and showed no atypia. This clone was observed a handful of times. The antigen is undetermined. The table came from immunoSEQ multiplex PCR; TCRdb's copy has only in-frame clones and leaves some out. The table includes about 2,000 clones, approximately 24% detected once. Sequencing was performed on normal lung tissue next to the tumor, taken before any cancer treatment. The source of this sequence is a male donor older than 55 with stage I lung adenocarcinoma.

Written as DNA, the CDR3 is TGTGCCAGTAGTTCGGCGGTCGCTTATGGCTACACCTTC. Amino acids: CASSSAVAYGYTF. The J gene is TRBJ1-2, the V gene TRBV19; D is undetermined. The CDR3 length is 13 residues. Germline-derived CDR1 and CDR2 are LNHDA and SQIVND (reference sequence). The germline V and J ends were trimmed by 5 bases and 5 bases, with 12 bases remaining between them.